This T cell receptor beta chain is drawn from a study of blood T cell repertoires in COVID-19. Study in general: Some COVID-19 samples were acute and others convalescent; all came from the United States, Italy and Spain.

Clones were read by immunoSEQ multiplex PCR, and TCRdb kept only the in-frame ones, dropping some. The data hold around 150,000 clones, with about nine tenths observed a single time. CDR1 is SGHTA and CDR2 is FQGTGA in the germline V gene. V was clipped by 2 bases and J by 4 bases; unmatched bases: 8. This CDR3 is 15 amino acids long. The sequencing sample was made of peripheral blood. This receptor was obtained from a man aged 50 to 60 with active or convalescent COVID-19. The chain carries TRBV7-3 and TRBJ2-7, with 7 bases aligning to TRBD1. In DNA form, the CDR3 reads TGTGCCAGCAGCTTAGGCTACAGGGGTTTTTACGAGCAGTACTTC. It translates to CASSLGYRGFYEQYF.